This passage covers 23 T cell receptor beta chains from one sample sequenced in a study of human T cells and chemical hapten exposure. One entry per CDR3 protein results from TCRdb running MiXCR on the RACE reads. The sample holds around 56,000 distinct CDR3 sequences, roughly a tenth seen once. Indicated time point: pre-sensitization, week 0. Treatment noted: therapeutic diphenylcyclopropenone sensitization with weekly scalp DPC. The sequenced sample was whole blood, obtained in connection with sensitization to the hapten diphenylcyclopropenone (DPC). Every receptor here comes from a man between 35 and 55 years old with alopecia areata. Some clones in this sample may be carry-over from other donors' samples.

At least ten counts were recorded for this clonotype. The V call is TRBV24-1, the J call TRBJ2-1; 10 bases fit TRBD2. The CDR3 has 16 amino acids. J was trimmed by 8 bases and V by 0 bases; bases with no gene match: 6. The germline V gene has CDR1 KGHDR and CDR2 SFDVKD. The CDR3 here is CATSDLISGRVDEQFF. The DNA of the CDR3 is TGTGCCACCAGTGATTTGATCAGCGGGAGGGTCGATGAGCAGTTCTTC.

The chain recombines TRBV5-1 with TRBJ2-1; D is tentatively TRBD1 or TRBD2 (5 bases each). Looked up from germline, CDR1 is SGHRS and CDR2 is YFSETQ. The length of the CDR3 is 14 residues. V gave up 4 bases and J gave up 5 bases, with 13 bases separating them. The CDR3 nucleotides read TGCGCCAGCAGCAACCCGGGGCACCACAATGAGCAGTTCTTC. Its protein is CASSNPGHHNEQFF.

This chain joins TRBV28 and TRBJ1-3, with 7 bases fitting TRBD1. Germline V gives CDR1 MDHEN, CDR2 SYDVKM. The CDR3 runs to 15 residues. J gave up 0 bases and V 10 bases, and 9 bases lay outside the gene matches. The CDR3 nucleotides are TGTGCCACCCGGTGGGGACAGCACTCTGGAAACACCATATATTTT. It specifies CATRWGQHSGNTIYF.

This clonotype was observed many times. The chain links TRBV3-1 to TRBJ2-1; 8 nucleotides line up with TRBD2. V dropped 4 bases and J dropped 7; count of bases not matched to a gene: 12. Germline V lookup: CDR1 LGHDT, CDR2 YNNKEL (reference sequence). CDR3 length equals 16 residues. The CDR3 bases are TGTGCCAGCAGCCGCGAAAGCGGGAGAGCTCTTAATGAGCAGTTCTTC. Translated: CASSRESGRALNEQFF.

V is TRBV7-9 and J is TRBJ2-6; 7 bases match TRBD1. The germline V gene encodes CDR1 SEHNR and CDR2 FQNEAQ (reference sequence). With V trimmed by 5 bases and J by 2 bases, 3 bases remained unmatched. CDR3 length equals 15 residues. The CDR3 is CASSADRTGANVLTF. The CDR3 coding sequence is TGTGCCAGCAGCGCGGACAGGACTGGGGCCAACGTCCTGACTTTC. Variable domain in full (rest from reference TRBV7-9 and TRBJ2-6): DTGVSQNPRHKITKRGQNVTFRCDPISEHNRLYWYRQTLGQGPEFLTYFQNEAQLEKSRLLSDRFSAERPKGSFSTLEIQRTEQGDSAMYLCASSADRTGANVLTFGAGSRLTVL.

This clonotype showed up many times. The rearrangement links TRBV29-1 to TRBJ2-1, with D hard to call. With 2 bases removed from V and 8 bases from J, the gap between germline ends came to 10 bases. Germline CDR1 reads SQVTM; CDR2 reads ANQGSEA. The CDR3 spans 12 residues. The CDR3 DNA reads TGCAGCGTTGAAAGTGGCGGCGATGAGCAGTTCTTC. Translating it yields CSVESGGDEQFF.

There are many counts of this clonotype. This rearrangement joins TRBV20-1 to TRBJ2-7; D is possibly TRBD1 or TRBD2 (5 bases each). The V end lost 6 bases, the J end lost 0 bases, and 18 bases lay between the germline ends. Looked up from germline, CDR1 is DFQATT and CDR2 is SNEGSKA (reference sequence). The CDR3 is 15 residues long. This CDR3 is CSAPDMGVSSYEQYF. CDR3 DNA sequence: TGCAGTGCCCCCGATATGGGGGTCAGCTCCTACGAGCAGTACTTC.

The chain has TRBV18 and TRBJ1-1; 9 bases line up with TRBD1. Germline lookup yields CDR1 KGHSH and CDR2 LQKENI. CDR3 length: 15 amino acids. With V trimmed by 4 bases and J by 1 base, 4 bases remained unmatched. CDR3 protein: CASSLPGQGNTEAFF. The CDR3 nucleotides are TGTGCCAGCTCACTCCCGGGACAGGGGAACACTGAAGCTTTCTTT.

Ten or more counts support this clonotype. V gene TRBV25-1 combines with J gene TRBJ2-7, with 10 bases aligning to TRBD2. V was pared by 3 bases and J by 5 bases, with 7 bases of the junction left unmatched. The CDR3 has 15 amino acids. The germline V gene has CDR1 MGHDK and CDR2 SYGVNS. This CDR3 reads CASSDPGLAFDEQYF. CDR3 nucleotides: TGTGCCAGCAGTGACCCGGGACTAGCGTTCGACGAGCAGTACTTC.

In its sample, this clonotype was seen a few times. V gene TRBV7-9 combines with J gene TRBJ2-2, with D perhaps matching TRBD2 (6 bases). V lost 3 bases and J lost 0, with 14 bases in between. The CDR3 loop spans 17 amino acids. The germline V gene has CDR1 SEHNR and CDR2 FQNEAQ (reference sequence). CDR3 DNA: TGTGCCAGCAGCTTCCCCCCCGGGGGTCCGAACACCGGGGAGCTGTTTTTT. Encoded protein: CASSFPPGGPNTGELFF. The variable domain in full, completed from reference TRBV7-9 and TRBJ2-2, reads DTGVSQNPRHKITKRGQNVTFRCDPISEHNRLYWYRQTLGQGPEFLTYFQNEAQLEKSRLLSDRFSAERPKGSFSTLEIQRTEQGDSAMYLCASSFPPGGPNTGELFFGEGSRLTVL.

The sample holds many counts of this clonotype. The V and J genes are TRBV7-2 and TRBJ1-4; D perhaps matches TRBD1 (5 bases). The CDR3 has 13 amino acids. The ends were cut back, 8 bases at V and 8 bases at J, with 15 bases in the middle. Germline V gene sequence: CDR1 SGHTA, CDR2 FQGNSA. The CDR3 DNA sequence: TGTGCCAGCGCGGCCCAGGGAAGGGAAAAACTGTTTTTT. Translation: CASAAQGREKLFF.

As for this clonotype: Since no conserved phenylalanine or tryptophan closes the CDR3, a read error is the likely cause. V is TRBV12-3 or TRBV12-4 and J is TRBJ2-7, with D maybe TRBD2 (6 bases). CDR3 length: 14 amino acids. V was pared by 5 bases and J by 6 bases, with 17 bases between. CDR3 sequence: CASSPGAWGGEQYL. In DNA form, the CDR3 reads TGTGCCAGCAGTCCCGGGGCATGGGGAGGCGAGCAGTACTTG.

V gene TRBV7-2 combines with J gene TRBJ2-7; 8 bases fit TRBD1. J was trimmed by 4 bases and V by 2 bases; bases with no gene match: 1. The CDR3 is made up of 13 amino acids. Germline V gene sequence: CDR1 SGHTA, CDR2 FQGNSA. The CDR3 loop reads CASSLRTGYEQYF. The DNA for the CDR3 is TGTGCCAGCAGCTTAAGGACAGGGTACGAGCAGTACTTC.

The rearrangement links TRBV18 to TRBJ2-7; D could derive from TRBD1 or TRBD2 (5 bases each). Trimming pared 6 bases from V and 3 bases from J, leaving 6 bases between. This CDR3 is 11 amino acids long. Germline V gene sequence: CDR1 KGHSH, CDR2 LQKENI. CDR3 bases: TGTGCCAGCTCGGGGGACTACGAGCAGTACTTC. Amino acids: CASSGDYEQYF.

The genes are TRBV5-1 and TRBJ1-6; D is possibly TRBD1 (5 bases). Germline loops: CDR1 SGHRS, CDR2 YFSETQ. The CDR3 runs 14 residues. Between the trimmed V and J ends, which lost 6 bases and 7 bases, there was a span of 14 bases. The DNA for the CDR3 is TGCGCCAGCACCTCGCAGGGAGGGAATTCACCCCTCCACTTT. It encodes CASTSQGGNSPLHF.

The CDR3 loop reads CASSLGGGAGTEAFF. In nucleotides, the CDR3 is TGTGCCAGCAGCTTAGGTGGGGGCGCGGGCACTGAAGCTTTCTTT. The rearrangement links TRBV7-9 to TRBJ1-1, with D possibly being TRBD1 (6 bases). CDR3 length equals 15 residues. V lost 1 base and J lost 4, with 13 bases in between. Germline CDR1 SEHNR, CDR2 FQNEAQ (reference sequence).

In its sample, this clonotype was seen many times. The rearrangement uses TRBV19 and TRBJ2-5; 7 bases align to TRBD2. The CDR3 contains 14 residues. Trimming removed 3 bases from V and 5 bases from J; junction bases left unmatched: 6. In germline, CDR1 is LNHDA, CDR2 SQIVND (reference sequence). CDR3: CASSMELAQETQYF. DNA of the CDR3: TGTGCCAGTAGTATGGAACTAGCGCAGGAGACCCAGTACTTC.

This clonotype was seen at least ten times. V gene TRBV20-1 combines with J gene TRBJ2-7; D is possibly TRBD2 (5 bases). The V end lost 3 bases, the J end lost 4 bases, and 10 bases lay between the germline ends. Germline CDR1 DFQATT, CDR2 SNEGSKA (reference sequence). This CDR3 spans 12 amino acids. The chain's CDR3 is CSARPAEYEQYF. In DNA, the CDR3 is TGCAGTGCTAGGCCAGCGGAGTACGAGCAGTACTTC.

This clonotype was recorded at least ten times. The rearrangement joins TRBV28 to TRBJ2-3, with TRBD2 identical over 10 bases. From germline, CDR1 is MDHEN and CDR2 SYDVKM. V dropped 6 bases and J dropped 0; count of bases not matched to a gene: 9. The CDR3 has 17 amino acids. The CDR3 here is CASSTPGLAESTDTQYF. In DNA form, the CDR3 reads TGTGCCAGCAGCACCCCCGGACTAGCGGAGAGCACAGATACGCAGTATTTT.

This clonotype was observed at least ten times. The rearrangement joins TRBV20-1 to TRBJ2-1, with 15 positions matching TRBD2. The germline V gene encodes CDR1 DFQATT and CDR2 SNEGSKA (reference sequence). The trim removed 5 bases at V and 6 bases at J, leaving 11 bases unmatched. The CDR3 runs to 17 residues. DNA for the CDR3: TGCAGTGCTGGGCTTGGACTAGCGGGAGGGCGGGCCAATGAGCAGTTCTTC. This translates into CSAGLGLAGGRANEQFF.

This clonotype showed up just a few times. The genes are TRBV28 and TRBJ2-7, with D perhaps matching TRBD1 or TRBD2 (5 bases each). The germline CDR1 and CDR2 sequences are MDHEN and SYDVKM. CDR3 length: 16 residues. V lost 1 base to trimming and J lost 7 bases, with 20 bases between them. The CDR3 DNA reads TGTGCCAGCAGTTTATCCCCTCCTGCAGGGACGGGTGAGCAGTACTTC. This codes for CASSLSPPAGTGEQYF.

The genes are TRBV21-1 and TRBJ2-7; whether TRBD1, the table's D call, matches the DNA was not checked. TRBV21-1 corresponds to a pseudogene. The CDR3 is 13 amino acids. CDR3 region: CASSKGPGGEQYF. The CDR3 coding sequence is TGTGCCAGCAGCAAGGGACCGGGGGGCGAGCAGTACTTC.

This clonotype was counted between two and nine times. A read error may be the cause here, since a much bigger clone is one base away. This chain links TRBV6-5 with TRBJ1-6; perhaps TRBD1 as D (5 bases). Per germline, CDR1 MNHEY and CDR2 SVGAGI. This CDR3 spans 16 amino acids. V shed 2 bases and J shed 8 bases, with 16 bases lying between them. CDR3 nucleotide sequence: TGTGCCAGCAGTTACCAATGGGACTTGTTGGATTCACCCCTCCACTTT. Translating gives CASSYQWDLLDSPLHF.